The clone carrying this T cell receptor (beta chain) was observed a few times. Its antigen is not identified. This CDR3 is built from 16 residues. Germline CDR1 and CDR2: SGHRS and YFSETQ. Germline trimming cut 4 bases from V and 5 bases from J; bases unmatched to any gene: 9. It was template switching that added a universal primer site, and there were unique molecular identifiers on the cDNA. TCRdb recomputed calls from the 5' RACE reads with MiXCR, one row per CDR3 protein. The sample comprises 450,000 or so distinct CDR3 sequences, roughly an eighth of which are singletons, and approximately 1% rests with the top ten. This sample was included in a study of identical twins. Regarding the study as a whole: Whereas memory repertoires showed no such difference, abundant cord blood beta clonotypes carried fewer insertions. A partial confounding effect on zero-insertion analyses could come from invariant MAIT and iNKT cells.

The same specimen was also included in a second study, on yellow fever vaccine responses in identical twins. As reported in that work: Twin vaccine T cell responses reportedly seemed partly convergent, partly personalized.

The sequencing sample was made of CD4+ T cells sorted from blood. The sequence derives from a woman younger than 35 in good health. The chain links TRBV5-1 to TRBJ2-3; the match to TRBD2 covers 11 bases. Here the CDR3 reads CASSPTSGGGRDTQYF. CDR3 sequence (DNA): TGCGCCAGCAGCCCCACTAGCGGGGGCGGGAGAGATACGCAGTATTTT.